This TCR beta chain comes out of a study of blood T cell repertoires in COVID-19. Study summary: Acute-phase and convalescent COVID-19 samples originated in the United States, Italy and Spain. PBMCs, B-cell-depleted T cells, or T cells were the source of the cDNA or gDNA that made up the material.

The authors' processing: Nucleated cell counts were estimated from reference gene primer amplification. Using immunoSEQ multiplex PCR, the repertoire was profiled, and TCRdb retains in-frame clones only, with some absent. V and J calls and clone size follow that table, whereas D and trimming were derived from the DNA. The table lists under 200,000 clones, about 83% of them singletons. With 7 bases clipped from V and 2 bases from J, the junction kept 2 bases outside the gene matches. This CDR3 contains 14 residues. Per the germline V gene, CDR1 is SNHLY and CDR2 is FYNNEI. It was during active infection that Seattle patients were enrolled and then longitudinally followed.

Sequencing input: peripheral blood. The TCR originated in a woman older than 75 with COVID-19, enrolled during active disease. The chain recombines TRBV2 with TRBJ2-5; 12 positions agree with TRBD2. CDR3 nucleotide sequence: TGTGCCAGCACCGGGACTAGCGGGCAAGAGACCCAGTACTTC. This gives the protein CASTGTSGQETQYF.